The rows below give T cell receptor beta chains drawn from one sample of a study of cytomegalovirus exposure and HLA in healthy donors. Data came from immunoSEQ multiplex PCR; TCRdb stores just in-frame clones and leaves some out. The sample has 110,000 or so clones, approximately 67% seen once. Sequencing was done on a sample of PBMCs. The receptors were sampled from a man aged 18 to 29 in good health and CMV-seropositive. The CDR3 runs from the conserved cysteine through the conserved F or W. Each record gives: clone size, CDR3 length, V gene, D gene, J gene, CDR3 protein, CDR3 DNA. A D gene is named only where the DNA matches it firmly. Clone size appears in some rows only: once, few, many, or a class for an expanded clone.

>NA|15|TRBV27|NA|TRBJ1-2
CASRERSGANYGYTF
TGTGCCAGCAGGGAGAGGTCTGGAGCTAACTATGGCTACACCTTC
>NA|14|TRBV5-1|TRBD1|TRBJ1-1
CASSIQGVNTEAFF
TGCGCCAGCAGCATACAGGGGGTGAACACTGAAGCTTTCTTT
>NA|13|TRBV5-6|TRBD1|TRBJ1-4
CASSYNRGQRMFF
TGTGCCAGCAGCTACAACAGGGGGCAAAGGATGTTTTTT
>NA|15|TRBV25-1|NA|TRBJ2-2
CASSKLDTNTGELFF
TGTGCCAGCAGCAAACTAGATACGAACACCGGGGAGCTGTTTTTT
>NA|16|TRBV28|TRBD1|TRBJ2-3
CASSQPTGSGADTQYF
TGTGCCAGCAGCCAACCGACAGGGTCAGGGGCAGATACGCAGTATTTT
>NA|15|TRBV5-6|TRBD1|TRBJ1-5
CASSLGDRRDQPQHF
TGTGCCAGCAGCCTGGGGGACAGGCGGGATCAGCCCCAGCATTTT
>NA|17|TRBV2|TRBD1|TRBJ2-5
CASSSRWTGSVGETQYF
TGTGCCAGCAGTTCTCGCTGGACAGGGTCGGTAGGAGAGACCCAGTACTTC
>NA|16|TRBV28|TRBD1|TRBJ1-5
CASSPNGQGDNQPQHF
TGTGCCAGCAGCCCGAACGGACAGGGTGACAATCAGCCCCAGCATTTT
>NA|12|TRBV25-1|NA|TRBJ1-1
CASKDTNTEAFF
TGTGCCTCTAAGGACACGAACACTGAAGCTTTCTTT
>NA|13|TRBV19|NA|TRBJ2-7
CASSMRSSHEQYF
TGTGCCAGTAGTATGAGGTCTTCCCACGAGCAGTACTTC
>NA|14|TRBV10-1|TRBD1|TRBJ1-5
CASSAQGVHQPQHF
TGCGCCAGCAGTGCCCAGGGGGTCCATCAGCCCCAGCATTTT
>NA|15|TRBV5-1|TRBD1|TRBJ1-6
CASSLEGQGHSPLHF
TGCGCCAGCAGCTTGGAGGGACAGGGTCATTCACCCCTCCACTTT
>few|15|TRBV15|NA|TRBJ2-5
CATSRDGLSEETQYF
TGTGCCACCAGCAGAGATGGGCTATCCGAAGAGACCCAGTACTTC
>NA|14|TRBV30|TRBD1|TRBJ1-1
CAWSRAGGYTEAFF
TGTGCCTGGAGTCGGGCAGGGGGTTATACTGAAGCTTTCTTT
>once|15|TRBV9|NA|TRBJ1-4
CASSVRGIANEKLFF
TGTGCCAGCAGCGTAAGGGGGATAGCTAATGAAAAACTGTTTTTT
>once|10|TRBV2|NA|TRBJ2-3
CASNRDTQYF
TGTGCCAGCAATAGAGATACGCAGTATTTT
>few|14|TRBV7-2|NA|TRBJ2-3
CASSPTGDTDTQYF
TGTGCCAGCAGCCCCACGGGGGACACAGATACGCAGTATTTT
>NA|17|TRBV7-2|TRBD1|TRBJ2-5
CASSHRIRTGGGETQYF
TGTGCCAGCAGCCACCGTATCCGGACAGGAGGAGGAGAGACCCAGTACTTC
>NA|15|TRBV12-5|NA|TRBJ1-2
CASGLVWKTPEGYTF
TGTGCTAGTGGTTTGGTATGGAAGACTCCTGAGGGCTACACCTTC
>NA|13|TRBV5-1|TRBD1|TRBJ1-2
CASSSGQESGYTF
TGCGCCAGCAGCTCTGGACAGGAAAGTGGCTACACCTTC
>few|15|TRBV28|TRBD1|TRBJ1-4
CASSASGQGEEKLFF
TGTGCCAGCAGTGCATCGGGACAGGGAGAGGAAAAACTGTTTTTT
>few|16|TRBV30|TRBD2|TRBJ2-3
CAWSVLISGATDTQYF
TGTGCCTGGAGTGTACTGATTAGCGGGGCAACAGATACGCAGTATTTT
>NA|12|TRBV7-9|NA|TRBJ2-5
CASRTNQETQYF
TGTGCCAGCCGGACTAACCAAGAGACCCAGTACTTC
>few|13|TRBV29-1|NA|TRBJ2-7
CSVEGGQSYEQYF
TGCAGCGTTGAGGGGGGGCAGTCCTACGAGCAGTACTTC
>NA|16|TRBV21-1|NA|TRBJ1-1
CASSKVWDRGNTEAFF
TGTGCCAGCAGCAAAGTTTGGGACAGGGGGAACACTGAAGCTTTCTTT
>NA|15|TRBV5-1|NA|TRBJ2-6
CASSLQKSGANVLTF
TGCGCCAGCAGCTTGCAGAAATCTGGGGCCAACGTCCTGACTTTC
>NA|16|TRBV10-3|TRBD2|TRBJ2-1
CAISDRSGARYNEQFF
TGTGCCATCAGCGATCGCAGCGGGGCCAGATACAATGAGCAGTTCTTC
>NA|14|TRBV7-2|NA|TRBJ2-2
CASSLEFVTGELFF
TGTGCCAGCAGCTTAGAATTCGTCACCGGGGAGCTGTTTTTT
>NA|15|TRBV4-2|TRBD1|TRBJ2-7
CASSLGRDSNYEQYF
TGTGCCAGCAGCCTGGGCCGGGACAGCAACTACGAGCAGTACTTC
>NA|15|TRBV29-1|TRBD2|TRBJ2-3
CSVGGTSGGSDTQYF
TGCAGCGTTGGGGGGACTAGCGGGGGATCAGATACGCAGTATTTT
>NA|16|TRBV19|NA|TRBJ1-3
CASSIDPRTSGNTIYF
TGTGCCAGTAGTATAGATCCTCGGACAAGCGGAAACACCATATATTTT
>NA|12|TRBV29-1|NA|TRBJ1-5
CSVGDINQPQHF
TGCAGCGTTGGAGATATCAATCAGCCCCAGCATTTT
>NA|15|TRBV28|TRBD1|TRBJ1-2
CASREIDRVVSGYTF
TGTGCCAGCCGCGAAATAGACAGGGTAGTAAGTGGCTACACCTTC
>once|16|TRBV9|NA|TRBJ1-6
CASSPALAGNNSPLHF
TGTGCCAGCAGCCCGGCCCTGGCAGGGAATAATTCACCCCTCCACTTT
>few|13|TRBV11-2|NA|TRBJ1-1
CASSFPTDTEAFF
TGTGCCAGCAGCTTTCCAACGGACACTGAAGCTTTCTTT
>NA|13|TRBV27|TRBD1|TRBJ2-3
CAGGQVRTDTQYF
TGTGCCGGAGGACAGGTTCGCACAGATACGCAGTATTTT
>NA|12|TRBV6-1|NA|TRBJ2-3
CASSFSMDTQYF
TGTGCCAGCAGTTTCTCTATGGATACGCAGTATTTT
>NA|14|TRBV7-9|TRBD1|TRBJ1-4
CASSLDRSWEKLFF
TGTGCCAGCAGCTTGGACAGGTCTTGGGAAAAACTGTTTTTT
>few|15|TRBV6-1|NA|TRBJ2-5
CASILGGAAGETQYF
TGTGCCAGCATCCTGGGGGGGGCTGCCGGAGAGACCCAGTACTTC
>few|16|TRBV27|NA|TRBJ1-3
CASSLSFPLSGNTIYF
TGTGCCAGCAGTTTATCTTTCCCCCTATCTGGAAACACCATATATTTT
>few|14|TRBV19|NA|TRBJ2-3
CASSIVVFTDTQYF
TGTGCCAGTAGTATAGTTGTCTTCACAGATACGCAGTATTTT
>NA|16|TRBV2|TRBD1|TRBJ1-4
CASSTGTGGINEKLFF
TGTGCCAGCAGCACCGGGACAGGGGGGATAAATGAAAAACTGTTTTTT
>NA|15|TRBV7-8|TRBD1|TRBJ1-1
CASSHRTGQNTEAFF
TGTGCCAGCAGCCATAGGACAGGGCAGAACACTGAAGCTTTCTTT
>NA|22|TRBV14|NA|TRBJ2-7
CASSHDLPAAGERLEESYEQYF
TGTGCCAGCAGCCACGACCTTCCTGCGGCAGGGGAAAGGCTGGAGGAAAGTTACGAGCAGTACTTC
>once|12|TRBV9|NA|TRBJ2-3
CASSTYSDTQYF
TGTGCCAGCAGCACTTACTCAGATACGCAGTATTTT
>NA|11|TRBV25-1|NA|TRBJ1-1
CASAGTTEAFF
TGTGCCAGCGCGGGAACCACTGAAGCTTTCTTT
>NA|17|TRBV11-2|TRBD1|TRBJ1-2
CASSLDRRGQGLYGYTF
TGTGCCAGCAGCTTAGATCGACGGGGACAGGGTCTCTATGGCTACACCTTC
>NA|14|TRBV2|NA|TRBJ1-5
CASSVIRDSQPQHF
TGTGCCAGCAGTGTAATCAGGGATTCTCAGCCCCAGCATTTT
>NA|15|TRBV14|NA|TRBJ2-5
CASSQAGEWGETQYF
TGTGCCAGCAGCCAAGCGGGGGAATGGGGAGAGACCCAGTACTTC
>NA|15|TRBV6-1|TRBD2|TRBJ2-7
CASSESSGGAYEQYF
TGTGCCAGCAGTGAGTCTAGCGGGGGGGCCTACGAGCAGTACTTC